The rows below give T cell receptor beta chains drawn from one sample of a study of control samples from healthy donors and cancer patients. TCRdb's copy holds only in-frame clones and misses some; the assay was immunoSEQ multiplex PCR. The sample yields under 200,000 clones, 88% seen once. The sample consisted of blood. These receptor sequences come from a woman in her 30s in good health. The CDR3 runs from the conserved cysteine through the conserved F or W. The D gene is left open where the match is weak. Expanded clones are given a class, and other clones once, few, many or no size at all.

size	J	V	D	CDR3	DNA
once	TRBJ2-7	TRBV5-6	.	CASSLAYEQYF	TGTGCCAGCAGCTTGGCATACGAGCAGTACTTC
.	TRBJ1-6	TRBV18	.	CASSPTDRLNSPLHF	TGTGCCAGCTCACCAACGGACCGATTGAATTCACCCCTCCACTTT
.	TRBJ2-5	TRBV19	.	CASSITRARGKTQYF	TGTGCCAGTAGTATAACCCGCGCCAGGGGTAAGACCCAGTACTTC
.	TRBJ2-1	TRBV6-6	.	CASSSRVSSYNEQFF	TGTGCCAGCAGTTCCAGGGTAAGCTCCTACAATGAGCAGTTCTTC
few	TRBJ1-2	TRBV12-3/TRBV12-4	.	CASSLTNYGYTF	TGTGCCAGCAGTCTTACCAACTATGGCTACACCTTC
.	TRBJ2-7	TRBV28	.	CATWDFIQGEQYF	TGTGCCACCTGGGACTTCATCCAAGGAGAGCAGTACTTC
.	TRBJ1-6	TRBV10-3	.	CAISGSRQGDSPLHF	TGTGCCATCAGTGGGTCCCGGCAGGGCGATTCACCCCTCCACTTT
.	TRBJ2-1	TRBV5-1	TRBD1	CASSPTGDEQFF	TGCGCCAGCAGCCCGACAGGGGATGAGCAGTTCTTC
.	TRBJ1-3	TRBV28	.	CASRESGNTIYF	TGTGCCAGCAGGGAATCTGGAAACACCATATATTTT
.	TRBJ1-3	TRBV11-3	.	CASSLNSGNTIYF	TGTGCCAGCAGCTTGAACTCTGGAAACACCATATATTTT